This TCR beta chain was documented in a study of CD8+ T cells in alopecia areata. Findings of the study overall: Clonality was higher in lesional than normal scalp, especially in alopecia totalis/universalis.

CDR1 is KGHSH, CDR2 LQKENI, per germline. Germline trimming cut 1 base from V and 3 bases from J; bases unmatched to any gene: 3. The CDR3 contains 16 residues. From PBMCs, CD4+ and CD8+ T cells were sorted. Extraction of RNA preceded its reverse transcription into cDNA, which served as the sequencing template. Method: immunoSEQ multiplex PCR; TCRdb's copy keeps in-frame clones and lacks some. Of about 150,000 clones in the sample, 50% to 60% were seen once. Comment on this clone: As yet, its antigen is unknown.

The source material was CD4+ T cells sorted from blood. The genes are TRBV18 and TRBJ2-1; 10 bases map to TRBD1. This clonotype originated in a human donor in good health. This CDR3 reads CASSPLGTGDYNEQFF. The CDR3 region has the DNA TGTGCCAGCTCACCACTTGGGACAGGGGACTACAATGAGCAGTTCTTC.